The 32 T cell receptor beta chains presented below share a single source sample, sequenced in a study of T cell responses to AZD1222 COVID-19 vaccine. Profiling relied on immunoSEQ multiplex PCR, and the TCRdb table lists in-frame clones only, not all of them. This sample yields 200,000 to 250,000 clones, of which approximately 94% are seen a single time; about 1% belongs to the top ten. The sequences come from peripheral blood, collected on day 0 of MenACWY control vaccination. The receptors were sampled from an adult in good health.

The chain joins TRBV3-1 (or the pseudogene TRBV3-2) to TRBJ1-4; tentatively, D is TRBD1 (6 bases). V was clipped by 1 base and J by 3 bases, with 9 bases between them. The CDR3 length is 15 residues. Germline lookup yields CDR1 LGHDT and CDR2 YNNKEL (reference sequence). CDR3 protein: CASSQVTGSNEKLFF. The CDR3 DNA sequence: TGTGCCAGCAGCCAAGTGACAGGCTCTAATGAAAAACTGTTTTTT.

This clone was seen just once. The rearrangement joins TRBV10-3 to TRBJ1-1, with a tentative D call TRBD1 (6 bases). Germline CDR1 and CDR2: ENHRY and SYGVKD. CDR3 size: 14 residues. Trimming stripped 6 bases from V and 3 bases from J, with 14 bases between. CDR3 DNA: TGTGCCATCAGAAACAGGGAAGGGGACACTGAAGCTTTCTTT. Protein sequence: CAIRNREGDTEAFF.

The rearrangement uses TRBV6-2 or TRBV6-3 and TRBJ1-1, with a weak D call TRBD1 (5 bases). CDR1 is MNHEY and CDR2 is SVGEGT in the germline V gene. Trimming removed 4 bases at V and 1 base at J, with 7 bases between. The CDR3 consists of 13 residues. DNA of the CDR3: TGTGCCAGCAGTTTAACAGGGAACACTGAAGCTTTCTTT. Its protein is CASSLTGNTEAFF.

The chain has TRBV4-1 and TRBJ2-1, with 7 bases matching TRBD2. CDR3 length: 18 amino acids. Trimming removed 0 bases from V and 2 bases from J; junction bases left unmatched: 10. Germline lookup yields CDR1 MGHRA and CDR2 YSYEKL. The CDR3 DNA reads TGCGCCAGCAGCCAAGAACCCATCCGGCGGGGGACCTACAATGAGCAGTTCTTC. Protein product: CASSQEPIRRGTYNEQFF.

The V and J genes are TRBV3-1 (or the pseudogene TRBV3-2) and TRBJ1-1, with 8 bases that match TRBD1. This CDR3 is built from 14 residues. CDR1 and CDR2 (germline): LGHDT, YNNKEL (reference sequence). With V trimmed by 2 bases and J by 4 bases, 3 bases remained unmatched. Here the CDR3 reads CASSQQGTGTEAFF. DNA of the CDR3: TGTGCCAGCAGCCAACAAGGGACAGGCACTGAAGCTTTCTTT.

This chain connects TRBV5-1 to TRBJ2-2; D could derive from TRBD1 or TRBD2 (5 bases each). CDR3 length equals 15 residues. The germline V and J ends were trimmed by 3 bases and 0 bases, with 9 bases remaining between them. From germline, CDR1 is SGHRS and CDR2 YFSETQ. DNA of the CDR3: TGCGCCAGCAGCTCGGGGCTTGCGAACACCGGGGAGCTGTTTTTT. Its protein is CASSSGLANTGELFF.

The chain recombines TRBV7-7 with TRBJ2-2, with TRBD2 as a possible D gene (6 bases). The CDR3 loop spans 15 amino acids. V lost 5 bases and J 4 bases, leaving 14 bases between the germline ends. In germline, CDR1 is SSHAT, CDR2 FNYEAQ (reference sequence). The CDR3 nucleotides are TGTGCCAGCAGCCCTCAACTAGCCAGCACCGGGGAGCTGTTTTTT. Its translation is CASSPQLASTGELFF.

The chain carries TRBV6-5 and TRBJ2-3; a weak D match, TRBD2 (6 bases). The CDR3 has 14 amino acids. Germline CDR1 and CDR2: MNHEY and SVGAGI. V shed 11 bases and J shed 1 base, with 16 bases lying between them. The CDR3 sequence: CASSTGTRTDTQYF. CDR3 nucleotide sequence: TGTGCCTCCTCCACGGGGACTCGCACAGATACGCAGTATTTT.

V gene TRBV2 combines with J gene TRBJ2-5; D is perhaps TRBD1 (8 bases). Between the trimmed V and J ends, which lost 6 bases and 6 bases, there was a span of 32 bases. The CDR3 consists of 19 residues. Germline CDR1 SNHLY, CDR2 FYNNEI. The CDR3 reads CASRQDQGAARWGGKTQYF. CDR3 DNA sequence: TGTGCCAGCAGGCAAGACCAGGGGGCGGCCCGGTGGGGAGGGAAGACCCAGTACTTC.

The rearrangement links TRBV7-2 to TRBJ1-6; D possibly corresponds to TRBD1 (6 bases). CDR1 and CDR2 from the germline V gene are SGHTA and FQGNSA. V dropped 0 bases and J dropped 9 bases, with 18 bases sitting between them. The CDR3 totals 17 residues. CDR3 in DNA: TGTGCCAGCAGCTTAGCGCGGTCAAGGGGGGACTTTTCACCCCTCCACTTT. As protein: CASSLARSRGDFSPLHF.

The CDR3 is CAISELTGHGYTF. The CDR3 DNA follows: TGTGCCATCAGTGAGCTCACAGGACATGGCTACACCTTC. The rearrangement joins TRBV10-3 to TRBJ1-2, with a weak D call TRBD1 (5 bases). This CDR3 contains 13 residues. V lost 2 bases and J 6 bases, leaving 10 bases between the germline ends. Looked up from germline, CDR1 is ENHRY and CDR2 is SYGVKD.

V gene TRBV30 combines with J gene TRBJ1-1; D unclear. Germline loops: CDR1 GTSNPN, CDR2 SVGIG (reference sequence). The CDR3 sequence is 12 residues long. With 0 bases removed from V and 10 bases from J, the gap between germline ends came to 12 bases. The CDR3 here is CAWSVRKGSAFF. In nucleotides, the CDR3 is TGTGCCTGGAGTGTACGGAAGGGTTCAGCTTTCTTT.

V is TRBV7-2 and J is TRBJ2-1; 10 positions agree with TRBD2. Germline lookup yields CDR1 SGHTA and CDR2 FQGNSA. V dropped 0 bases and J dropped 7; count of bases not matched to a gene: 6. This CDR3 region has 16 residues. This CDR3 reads CASSLAPSGGSNEQFF. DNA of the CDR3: TGTGCCAGCAGCTTAGCGCCTAGCGGGGGTTCTAATGAGCAGTTCTTC.

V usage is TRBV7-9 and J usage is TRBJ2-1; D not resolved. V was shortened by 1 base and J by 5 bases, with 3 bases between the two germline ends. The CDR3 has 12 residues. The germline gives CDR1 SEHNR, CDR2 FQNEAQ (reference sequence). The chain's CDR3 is CASSLVDNEQFF. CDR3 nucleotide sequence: TGTGCCAGCAGCTTAGTCGACAATGAGCAGTTCTTC.

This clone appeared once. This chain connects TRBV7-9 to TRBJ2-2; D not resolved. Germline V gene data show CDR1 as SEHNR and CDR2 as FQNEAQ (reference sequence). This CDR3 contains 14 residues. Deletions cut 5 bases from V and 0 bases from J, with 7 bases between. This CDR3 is CASSPSANTGELFF. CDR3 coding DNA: TGTGCCAGCAGCCCCAGCGCGAACACCGGGGAGCTGTTTTTT.

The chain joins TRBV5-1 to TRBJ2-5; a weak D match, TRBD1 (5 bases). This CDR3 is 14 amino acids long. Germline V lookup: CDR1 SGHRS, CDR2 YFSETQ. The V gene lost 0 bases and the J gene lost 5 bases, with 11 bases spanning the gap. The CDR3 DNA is TGCGCCAGCAGCTTGGATCCAGGGTACGAGACCCAGTACTTC. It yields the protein CASSLDPGYETQYF.

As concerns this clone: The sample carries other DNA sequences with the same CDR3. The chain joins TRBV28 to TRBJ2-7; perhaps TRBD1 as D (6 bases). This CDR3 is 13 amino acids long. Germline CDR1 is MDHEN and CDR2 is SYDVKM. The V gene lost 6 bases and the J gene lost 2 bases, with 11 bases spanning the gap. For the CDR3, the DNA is TGTGCCAGCAGGTCGGGACAAGCCTACGAGCAGTACTTC. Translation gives CASRSGQAYEQYF. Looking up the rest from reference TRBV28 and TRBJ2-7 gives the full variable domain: DVKVTQSSRYLVKRTGEKVFLECVQDMDHENMFWYRQDPGLGLRLIYFSYDVKMKEKGDIPEGYSVSREKKERFSLILESASTNQTSMYLCASRSGQAYEQYFGPGTRLTVT.

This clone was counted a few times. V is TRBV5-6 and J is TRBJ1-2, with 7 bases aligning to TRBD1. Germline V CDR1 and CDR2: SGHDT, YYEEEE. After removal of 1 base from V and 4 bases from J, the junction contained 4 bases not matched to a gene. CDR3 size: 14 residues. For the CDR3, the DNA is TGTGCCAGCAGCTTGAGGCAGGGGGGCTATGGCTACACCTTC. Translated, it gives CASSLRQGGYGYTF. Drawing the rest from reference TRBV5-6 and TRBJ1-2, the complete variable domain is DAGVTQSPTHLIKTRGQQVTLRCSPKSGHDTVSWYQQALGQGPQFIFQYYEEEERQRGNFPDRFSGHQFPNYSSELNVNALLLGDSALYLCASSLRQGGYGYTFGSGTRLTVV.

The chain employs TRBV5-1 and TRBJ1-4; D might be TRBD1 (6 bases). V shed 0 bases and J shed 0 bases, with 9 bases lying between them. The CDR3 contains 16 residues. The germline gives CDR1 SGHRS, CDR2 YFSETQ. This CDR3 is CASSLDGQPTNEKLFF. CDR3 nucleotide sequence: TGCGCCAGCAGCTTGGACGGACAGCCAACTAATGAAAAACTGTTTTTT.

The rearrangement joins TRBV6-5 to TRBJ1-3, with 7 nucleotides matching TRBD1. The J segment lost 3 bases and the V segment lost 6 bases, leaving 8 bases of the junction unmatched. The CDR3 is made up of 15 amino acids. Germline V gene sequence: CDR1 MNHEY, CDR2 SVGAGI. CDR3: CASRSGGYDGNTIYF. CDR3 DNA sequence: TGTGCCAGCAGGTCAGGGGGATATGATGGAAACACCATATATTTT.

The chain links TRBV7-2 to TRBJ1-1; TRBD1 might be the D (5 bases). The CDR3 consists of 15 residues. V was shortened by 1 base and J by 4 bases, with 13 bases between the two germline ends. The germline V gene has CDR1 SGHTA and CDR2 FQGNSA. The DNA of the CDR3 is TGTGCCAGCAGCTTAGTAGCAGGGACGGGCACTGAAGCTTTCTTT. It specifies CASSLVAGTGTEAFF. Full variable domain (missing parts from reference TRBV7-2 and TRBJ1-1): GAGVSQSPSNKVTEKGKDVELRCDPISGHTALYWYRQSLGQGLEFLIYFQGNSAPDKSGLPSDRFSAERTGGSVSTLTIQRTQQEDSAVYLCASSLVAGTGTEAFFGQGTRLTVV.

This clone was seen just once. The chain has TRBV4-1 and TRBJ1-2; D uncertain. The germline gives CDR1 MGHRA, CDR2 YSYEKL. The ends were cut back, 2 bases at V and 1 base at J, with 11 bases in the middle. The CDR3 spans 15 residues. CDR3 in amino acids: CASSQRPDSNYGYTF. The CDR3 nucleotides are TGCGCCAGCAGCCAACGCCCGGATAGTAACTATGGCTACACCTTC.

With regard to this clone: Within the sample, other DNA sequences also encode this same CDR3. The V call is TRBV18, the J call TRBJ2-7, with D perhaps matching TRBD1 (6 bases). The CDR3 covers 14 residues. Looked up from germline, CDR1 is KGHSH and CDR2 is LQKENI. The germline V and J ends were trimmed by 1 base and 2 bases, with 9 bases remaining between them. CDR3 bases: TGTGCCAGCTCACCACGGCAGGGGACCTACGAGCAGTACTTC. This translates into CASSPRQGTYEQYF. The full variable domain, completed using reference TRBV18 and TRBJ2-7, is NAGVMQNPRHLVRRRGQEARLRCSPMKGHSHVYWYRQLPEEGLKFMVYLQKENIIDESGMPKERFSAEFPKEGPSILRIQQVVRGDSAAYFCASSPRQGTYEQYFGPGTRLTVT.

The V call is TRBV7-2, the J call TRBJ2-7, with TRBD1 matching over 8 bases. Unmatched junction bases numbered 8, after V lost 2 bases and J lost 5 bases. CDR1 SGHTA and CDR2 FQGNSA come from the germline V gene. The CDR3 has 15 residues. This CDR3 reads CASSLWAGGFNEQYF. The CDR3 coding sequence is TGTGCCAGCAGCTTATGGGCAGGGGGCTTCAACGAGCAGTACTTC.

The CDR3: CASRVAENTEAFF. In DNA, the CDR3 is TGTGCCAGCAGGGTCGCGGAGAACACTGAAGCTTTCTTT. This chain connects TRBV12-3 or TRBV12-4 to TRBJ1-1; no clear D. Trimming took off 6 bases at V and 1 base at J, with 9 bases between the two ends. The CDR3 extends over 13 amino acids.

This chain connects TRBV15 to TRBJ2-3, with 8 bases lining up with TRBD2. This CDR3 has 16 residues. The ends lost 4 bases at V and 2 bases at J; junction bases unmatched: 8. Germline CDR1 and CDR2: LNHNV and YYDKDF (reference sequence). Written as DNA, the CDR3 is TGTGCCACCAGCAATGAAGGCGGGGGGCCCACAGATACGCAGTATTTT. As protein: CATSNEGGGPTDTQYF.

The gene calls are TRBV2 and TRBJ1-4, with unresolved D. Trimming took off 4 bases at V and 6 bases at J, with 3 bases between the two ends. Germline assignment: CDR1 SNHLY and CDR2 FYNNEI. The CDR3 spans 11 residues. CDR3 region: CASSAYEKLFF. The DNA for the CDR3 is TGTGCCAGCAGTGCCTATGAAAAACTGTTTTTT.

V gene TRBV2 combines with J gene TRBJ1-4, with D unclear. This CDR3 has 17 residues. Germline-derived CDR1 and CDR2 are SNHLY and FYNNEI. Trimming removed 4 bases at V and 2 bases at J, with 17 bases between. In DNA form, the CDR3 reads TGTGCCAGCAGTGGTGGGCGAGATCGAGGGACTAATGAAAAACTGTTTTTT. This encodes CASSGGRDRGTNEKLFF.

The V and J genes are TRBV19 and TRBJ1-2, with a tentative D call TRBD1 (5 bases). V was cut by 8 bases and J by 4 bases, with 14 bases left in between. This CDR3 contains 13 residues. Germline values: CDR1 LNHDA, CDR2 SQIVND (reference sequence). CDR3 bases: TGTGCCAGTGAGACAAAAGGGGCCTATGGCTACACCTTC. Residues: CASETKGAYGYTF.

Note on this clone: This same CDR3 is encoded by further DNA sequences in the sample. Written as DNA, the CDR3 is TGTGCCATCAGTCGGGAAGTGGGCACTGAAGCTTTCTTT. Amino acid sequence: CAISREVGTEAFF. This rearrangement joins TRBV10-3 to TRBJ1-1; D gene unclear. This CDR3 is built from 13 residues. Germline CDR1 reads ENHRY; CDR2 reads SYGVKD. The ends were cut back, 5 bases at V and 4 bases at J, with 11 bases in the middle.

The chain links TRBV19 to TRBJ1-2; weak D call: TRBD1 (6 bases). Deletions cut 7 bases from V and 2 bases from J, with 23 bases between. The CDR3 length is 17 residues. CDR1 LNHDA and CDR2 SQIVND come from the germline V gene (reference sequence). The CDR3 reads CASTLFSTQGSNYGYTF. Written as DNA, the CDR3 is TGTGCCAGTACCCTTTTTTCCACACAGGGATCAAACTATGGCTACACCTTC.

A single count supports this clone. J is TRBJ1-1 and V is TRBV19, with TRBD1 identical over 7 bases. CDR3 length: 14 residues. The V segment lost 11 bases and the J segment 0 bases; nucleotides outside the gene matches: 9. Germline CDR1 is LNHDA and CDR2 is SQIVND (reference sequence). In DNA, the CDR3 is TGTGCCTCAAAAGGGGGCCAAGTGAACACTGAAGCTTTCTTT. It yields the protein CASKGGQVNTEAFF.